The 21 T cell receptor beta chains given below trace back to one sample, sequenced in a study of beta chain features in type 1 diabetes (dated by TCRdb to the late 2010s). Preparation of the library involved the immunoSEQ multiplex PCR assay. The entire amount of isolated RNA was reverse transcribed using the High Capacity cDNA Reverse Transcription Kit, so the sequenced TCRB transcripts were expressed ones. TCRdb took over this immuneACCESS table, retaining in-frame rearrangements with V and J assigned. Such tables are incomplete; in checked studies, under half of the missing clones stem from an unresolved V gene, and the remainder is unexplained. The sample contains under 800,000 clones, roughly a sixth of them found a single time. About 0.097% of the sample rests with the top ten. Material: naive CD4+ T cells from blood. The meaning of the sample's cell subset or site label: true naive CD4+ T cells. All receptors come from a man between 18 and 29 years old in good health.

This clone was picked up a small number of times. The rearrangement joins TRBV19 to TRBJ2-1, with D possibly being TRBD2 (6 bases). V was clipped by 6 bases and J by 8 bases, with 26 bases between them. The CDR3 is 17 amino acids. Looked up from germline, CDR1 is LNHDA and CDR2 is SQIVND (reference sequence). As DNA, the CDR3 is TGTGCCAGTAGAAAGAGTCGAGAGGAGGGCCTACACTATGAGCAGTTCTTC. The encoded protein is CASRKSREEGLHYEQFF.

This chain connects TRBV6-6 to TRBJ2-5, with a weak D call TRBD2 (6 bases). V was clipped by 7 bases and J by 5 bases, with 20 bases between them. The CDR3 is made up of 15 amino acids. The germline V gene has CDR1 MNHNY and CDR2 SVGAGI (reference sequence). As DNA, the CDR3 is TGTGCCAGCACGGCGGGGCACCTAATTGAGGAGACCCAGTACTTC. This gives the protein CASTAGHLIEETQYF.

This clone was counted a few times. One end of the junction is discordant with germline, which a read error may explain. The chain couples TRBV18 to TRBJ2-5; 9 bases are a match to TRBD1. The CDR3 has 15 residues. CDR1 and CDR2 (germline): KGHSH, LQKENI. DNA of the CDR3: TGTGCCAGCTCCCCACCCGGGACAGGGCAAGAGACCCAGTACTTC. As protein: CASSPPGTGQETQYF.

This clone was seen a few times. V gene TRBV6-5 combines with J gene TRBJ2-7; no reliable D call. With 2 bases removed from V and 0 bases from J, the gap between germline ends came to 14 bases. CDR3 length: 16 amino acids. CDR1 MNHEY and CDR2 SVGAGI come from the germline V gene. The CDR3 here is CASSYRFRFLSYEQYF. The CDR3 coding sequence is TGTGCCAGCAGTTACCGCTTCAGGTTCCTCTCCTACGAGCAGTACTTC.

This clone was found a few times. This rearrangement joins TRBV7-9 to TRBJ1-2, with D possibly TRBD1 on 5 matching bases. In germline, CDR1 is SEHNR, CDR2 FQNEAQ (reference sequence). Trimming left V 5 bases short and J 5 bases short, with 9 bases between. This CDR3 comprises 12 residues. The CDR3 region is CASSQGLYGYTF. Written as DNA, the CDR3 is TGTGCCAGCAGCCAGGGACTGTATGGCTACACCTTC.

The V gene is TRBV7-2, the J gene TRBJ2-5, with a tentative D call TRBD2 (5 bases). This CDR3 is built from 15 residues. CDR1 and CDR2 (germline): SGHTA, FQGNSA. Trimming took 10 bases from V and 1 from J, leaving 19 bases between them. In DNA form, the CDR3 reads TGTGCCACCAGAGGGTCGCCCTTGACCCAAGAGACCCAGTACTTC. Residues: CATRGSPLTQETQYF.

Notes on this clone: Distinct nucleotide sequences in the sample also encode this CDR3. The chain is built from TRBV7-9 and TRBJ2-5; D is uncertain. CDR1 is SEHNR and CDR2 is FQNEAQ in the germline V gene (reference sequence). V lost 2 bases and J lost 4, with 5 bases in between. This CDR3 has 12 residues. Here the CDR3 reads CASSLSGETQYF. The DNA for the CDR3 is TGTGCCAGCAGCTTATCCGGAGAGACCCAGTACTTC.

This clone was observed a handful of times. This chain connects TRBV25-1 to TRBJ1-2; 8 bases are shared with TRBD1. The germline CDR1 and CDR2 sequences are MGHDK and SYGVNS. This CDR3 contains 13 residues. Trimming removed 8 bases from V and 8 bases from J; junction bases left unmatched: 10. CDR3 in amino acids: CASVTGDWDGYTF. Written as DNA, the CDR3 is TGTGCCAGCGTGACAGGGGATTGGGACGGCTACACCTTC.

The V and J genes are TRBV18 and TRBJ1-5; D gene unclear. CDR1 is KGHSH and CDR2 is LQKENI in the germline V gene. This CDR3 has 15 amino acids. V lost 4 bases, J lost 5 bases, and 15 bases lay in between. CDR3 in DNA: TGTGCCAGCTCACTTAAAGGGAATAGGGATCAGCCCCAGCATTTT. Translating it yields CASSLKGNRDQPQHF. The full variable domain, its missing parts supplied by reference TRBV18 and TRBJ1-5, is NAGVMQNPRHLVRRRGQEARLRCSPMKGHSHVYWYRQLPEEGLKFMVYLQKENIIDESGMPKERFSAEFPKEGPSILRIQQVVRGDSAAYFCASSLKGNRDQPQHFGDGTRLSIL.

The chain couples TRBV2 to TRBJ1-2; a weak D match, TRBD1 (6 bases). The V end was cut by 6 bases, the J end by 5 bases, with 13 bases between. The length of the CDR3 is 13 residues. Per germline, CDR1 SNHLY and CDR2 FYNNEI. The CDR3 DNA reads as TGTGCCAGCAGCCACGGGGGCGCTTATGGCTACACCTTC. It is translated as CASSHGGAYGYTF.

This clone showed up just a few times. The rearrangement uses TRBV18 and TRBJ2-1, with D possibly called TRBD1 or TRBD2 (5 bases each). CDR3 length equals 13 residues. The V and J ends lost 4 bases and 10 bases respectively, with 14 bases between them. CDR1 and CDR2 from the germline V gene are KGHSH and LQKENI. The CDR3 here is CASSRDADGEQFF. The DNA for the CDR3 is TGTGCCAGCTCACGGGACGCAGATGGGGAGCAGTTCTTC.

This clone was seen a handful of times. The chain joins TRBV4-2 to TRBJ2-1, with D unresolved. There are 12 residues in the CDR3. The germline V gene encodes CDR1 LGHNA and CDR2 YNFKEQ. V was cut by 0 bases and J by 11 bases, with 8 bases left in between. CDR3 coding DNA: TGTGCCAGCAGCCAAGATGGCGGAAAGCAGTTCTTC. Its translation is CASSQDGGKQFF.

Ten or more counts support this clone. The CDR3: CAIRGQGVDEQFF. The CDR3 DNA follows: TGTGCCATCAGGGGACAGGGGGTAGATGAGCAGTTCTTC. The chain carries TRBV10-3 and TRBJ2-1, with TRBD1 matching 11 bases. The CDR3 sequence is 13 residues long. The trim removed 6 bases at V and 8 bases at J, leaving 3 bases unmatched. Germline V CDR1 and CDR2: ENHRY, SYGVKD.

The rearrangement links TRBV15 to TRBJ1-1, with D perhaps TRBD1 (6 bases). Between the trimmed V and J ends, which lost 2 bases and 3 bases, there was a span of 13 bases. The CDR3 is 15 residues long. Germline CDR1 and CDR2: LNHNV and YYDKDF (reference sequence). The CDR3 DNA follows: TGTGCCACCAGCAGATCCACGGGGGCAGACACTGAAGCTTTCTTT. As protein: CATSRSTGADTEAFF.

The J gene is TRBJ2-7, the V gene TRBV18; no definite D call. The V end was cut by 4 bases, the J end by 4 bases, with 11 bases between. Germline-derived CDR1 and CDR2 are KGHSH and LQKENI. CDR3 length: 13 amino acids. The CDR3 sequence: CASSLTDGYEQYF. The CDR3 coding sequence is TGTGCCAGCTCACTTACGGACGGGTACGAGCAGTACTTC.

The table lists this clone with a count of one. This chain uses TRBV5-1 with TRBJ1-6; the D is unclear. Trimming took off 0 bases at V and 0 bases at J, with 10 bases between the two ends. The germline V gene encodes CDR1 SGHRS and CDR2 YFSETQ. CDR3 length: 17 amino acids. The CDR3, as DNA: TGCGCCAGCAGCTTGGACAGTACTAGCTCCTATAATTCACCCCTCCACTTT. Translation: CASSLDSTSSYNSPLHF.

With regard to this clone: This CDR3 is also generated by other DNA sequences in the sample. The rearrangement links TRBV7-9 to TRBJ1-1; D remains unclear. Germline values: CDR1 SEHNR, CDR2 FQNEAQ (reference sequence). V was trimmed by 0 bases and J by 2 bases, leaving 7 bases between them. This CDR3 has 14 amino acids. CDR3 nucleotides: TGTGCCAGCAGCTTAGCGGGATCCAACACTGAAGCTTTCTTT. This codes for CASSLAGSNTEAFF. The variable domain in full, with the rest retrieved from reference TRBV7-9 and TRBJ1-1, is DTGVSQNPRHKITKRGQNVTFRCDPISEHNRLYWYRQTLGQGPEFLTYFQNEAQLEKSRLLSDRFSAERPKGSFSTLEIQRTEQGDSAMYLCASSLAGSNTEAFFGQGTRLTVV.

This clone appeared a few times. The V call is TRBV4-3, the J call TRBJ2-3, with D possibly being TRBD2 (5 bases). CDR1 LGHNA and CDR2 YSLEER come from the germline V gene. The CDR3 extends over 18 amino acids. The germline V and J ends were trimmed by 0 bases and 0 bases, with 16 bases remaining between them. CDR3 loop: CASSQDRVGLFSTDTQYF. The CDR3 DNA reads as TGCGCCAGCAGCCAAGATCGAGTAGGACTGTTTAGCACAGATACGCAGTATTTT.

This clone was observed a handful of times. The V call is TRBV4-2, the J call TRBJ1-4; TRBD1 is a possible D gene (5 bases). Germline CDR1 and CDR2: LGHNA and YNFKEQ. This CDR3 spans 16 amino acids. Trimming took off 0 bases at V and 7 bases at J, with 15 bases between the two ends. CDR3 sequence (DNA): TGTGCCAGCAGCCAAGATGGGGGGGAGCCCAGTGAAAAACTGTTTTTT. Amino acid sequence: CASSQDGGEPSEKLFF.

This clone was recorded a few times. This CDR3 is CASSIQANQPQHF. DNA of the CDR3: TGTGCCAGTAGTATACAGGCTAATCAGCCCCAGCATTTT. The V gene is TRBV19, the J gene TRBJ1-5, with unresolved D. Germline V gives CDR1 LNHDA, CDR2 SQIVND (reference sequence). The CDR3 has 13 amino acids. Trimming left V 2 bases short and J 4 bases short, with 6 bases between.

This clone was found once. This sequence joins TRBV9 and TRBJ1-2; 7 bases agree with TRBD1. The germline V gene encodes CDR1 SGDLS and CDR2 YYNGEE. This CDR3 is 15 amino acids long. V shed 0 bases, J shed 5 bases, and the junction held 7 bases outside the gene matches. The CDR3 here is CASSVVADRLYGYTF. The CDR3 DNA reads TGTGCCAGCAGCGTAGTTGCGGACAGGTTATATGGCTACACCTTC.